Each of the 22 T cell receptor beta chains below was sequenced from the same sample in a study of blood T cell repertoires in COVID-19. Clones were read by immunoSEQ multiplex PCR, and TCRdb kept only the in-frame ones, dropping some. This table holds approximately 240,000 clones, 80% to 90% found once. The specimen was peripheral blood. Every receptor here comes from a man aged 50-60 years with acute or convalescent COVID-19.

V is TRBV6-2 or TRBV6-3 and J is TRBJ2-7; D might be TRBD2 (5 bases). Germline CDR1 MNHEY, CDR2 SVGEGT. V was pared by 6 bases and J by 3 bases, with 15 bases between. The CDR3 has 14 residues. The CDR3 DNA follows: TGTGCCAGCAGCCCGGGTGGAGGAAACTACGAGCAGTACTTC. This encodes CASSPGGGNYEQYF.

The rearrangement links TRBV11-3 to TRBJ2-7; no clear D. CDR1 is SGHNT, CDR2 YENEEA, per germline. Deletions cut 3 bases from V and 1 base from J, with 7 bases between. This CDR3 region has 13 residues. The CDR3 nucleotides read TGTGCCAGCAGCTTGGCGGAATCCTACGAGCAGTACTTC. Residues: CASSLAESYEQYF.

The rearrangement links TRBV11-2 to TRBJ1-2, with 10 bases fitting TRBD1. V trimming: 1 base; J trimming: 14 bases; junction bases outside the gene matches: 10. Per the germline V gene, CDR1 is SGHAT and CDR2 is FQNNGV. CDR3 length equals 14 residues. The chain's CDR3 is CASSLAGTGAAGTF. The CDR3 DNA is TGTGCCAGCAGCTTAGCTGGGACAGGGGCCGCGGGTACCTTC.

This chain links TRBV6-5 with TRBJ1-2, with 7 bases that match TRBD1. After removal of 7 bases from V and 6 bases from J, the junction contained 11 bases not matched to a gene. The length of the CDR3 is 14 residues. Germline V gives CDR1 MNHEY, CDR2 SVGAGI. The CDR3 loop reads CASNLRQGADGYTF. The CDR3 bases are TGTGCCAGCAACCTCCGACAGGGAGCTGATGGCTACACCTTC.

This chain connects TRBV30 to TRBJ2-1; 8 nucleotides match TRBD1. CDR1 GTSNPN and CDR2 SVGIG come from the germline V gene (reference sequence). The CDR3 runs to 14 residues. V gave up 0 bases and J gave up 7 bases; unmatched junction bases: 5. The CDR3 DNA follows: TGTGCCTGGAGTGTATGGACAGGGTTGAATGAGCAGTTCTTC. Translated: CAWSVWTGLNEQFF.

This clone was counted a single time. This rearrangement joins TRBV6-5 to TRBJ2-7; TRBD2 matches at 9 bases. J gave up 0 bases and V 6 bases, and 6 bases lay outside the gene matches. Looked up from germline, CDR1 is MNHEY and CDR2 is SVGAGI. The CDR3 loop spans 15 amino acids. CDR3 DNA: TGTGCCAGCAGCCCCGCAGCGGGAGGCTCCTACGAGCAGTACTTC. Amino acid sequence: CASSPAAGGSYEQYF.

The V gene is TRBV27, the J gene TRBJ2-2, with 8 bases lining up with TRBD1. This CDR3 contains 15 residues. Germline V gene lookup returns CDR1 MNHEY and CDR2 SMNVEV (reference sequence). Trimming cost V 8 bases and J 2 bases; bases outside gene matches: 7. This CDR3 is CASCRGQDNTGELFF. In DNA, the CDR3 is TGTGCCAGCTGCAGGGGGCAGGACAACACCGGGGAGCTGTTTTTT.

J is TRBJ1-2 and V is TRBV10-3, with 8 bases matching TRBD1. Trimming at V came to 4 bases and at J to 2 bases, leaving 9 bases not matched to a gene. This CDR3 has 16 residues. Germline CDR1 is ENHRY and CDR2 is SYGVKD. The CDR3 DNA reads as TGTGCCATCAGTGTTGAGACAGGGGACGCAAACTATGGCTACACCTTC. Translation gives CAISVETGDANYGYTF.

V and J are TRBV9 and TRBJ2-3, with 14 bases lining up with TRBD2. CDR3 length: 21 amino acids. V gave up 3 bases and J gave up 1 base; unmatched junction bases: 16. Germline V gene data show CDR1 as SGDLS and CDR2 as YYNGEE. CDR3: CASSARIAGTSGRGRTDTQYF. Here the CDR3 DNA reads TGTGCCAGCAGCGCTAGAATCGCCGGGACTAGCGGGAGAGGGCGCACAGATACGCAGTATTTT. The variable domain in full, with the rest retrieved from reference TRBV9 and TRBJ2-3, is DSGVTQTPKHLITATGQRVTLRCSPRSGDLSVYWYQQSLDQGLQFLIQYYNGEERAKGNILERFSAQQFPDLHSELNLSSLELGDSALYFCASSARIAGTSGRGRTDTQYFGPGTRLTVL.

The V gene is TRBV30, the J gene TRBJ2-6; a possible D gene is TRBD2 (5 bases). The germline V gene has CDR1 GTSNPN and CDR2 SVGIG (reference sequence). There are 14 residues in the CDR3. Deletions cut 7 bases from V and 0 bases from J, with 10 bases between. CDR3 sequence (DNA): TGTGCCTCACCGAGCGGCTCTGGGGCCAACGTCCTGACTTTC. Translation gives CASPSGSGANVLTF. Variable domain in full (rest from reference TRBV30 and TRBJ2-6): SQTIHQWPATLVQPVGSPLSLECTVEGTSNPNLYWYRQAAGRGLQLLFYSVGIGQISSEVPQNLSASRPQDRQFILSSKKLLLSDSGFYLCASPSGSGANVLTFGAGSRLTVL.

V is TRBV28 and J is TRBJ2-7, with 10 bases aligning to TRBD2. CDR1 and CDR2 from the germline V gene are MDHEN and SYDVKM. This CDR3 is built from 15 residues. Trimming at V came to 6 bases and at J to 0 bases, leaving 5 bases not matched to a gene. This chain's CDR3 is CASSNSGRSSYEQYF. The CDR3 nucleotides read TGTGCCAGCAGCAATAGCGGGAGGAGCTCCTACGAGCAGTACTTC.

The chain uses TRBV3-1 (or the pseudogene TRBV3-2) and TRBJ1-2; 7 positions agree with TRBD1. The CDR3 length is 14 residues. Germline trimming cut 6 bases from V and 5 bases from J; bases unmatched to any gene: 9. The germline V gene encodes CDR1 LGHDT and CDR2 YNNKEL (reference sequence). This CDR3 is CASSRQGWYYGYTF. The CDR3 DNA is TGTGCCAGCAGTCGACAGGGTTGGTATTATGGCTACACCTTC.

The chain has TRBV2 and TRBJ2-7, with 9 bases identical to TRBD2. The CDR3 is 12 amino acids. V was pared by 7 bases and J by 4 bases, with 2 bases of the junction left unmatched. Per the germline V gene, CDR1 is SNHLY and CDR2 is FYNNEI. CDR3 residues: CASTSGIYEQYF. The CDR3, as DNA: TGTGCCAGCACTAGCGGGATTTACGAGCAGTACTTC.

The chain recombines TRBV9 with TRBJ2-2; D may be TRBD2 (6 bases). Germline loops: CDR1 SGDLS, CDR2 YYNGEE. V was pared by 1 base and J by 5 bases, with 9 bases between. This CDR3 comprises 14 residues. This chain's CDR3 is CASSVWAGTGELFF. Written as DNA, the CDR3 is TGTGCCAGCAGCGTATGGGCGGGGACCGGGGAGCTGTTTTTT.

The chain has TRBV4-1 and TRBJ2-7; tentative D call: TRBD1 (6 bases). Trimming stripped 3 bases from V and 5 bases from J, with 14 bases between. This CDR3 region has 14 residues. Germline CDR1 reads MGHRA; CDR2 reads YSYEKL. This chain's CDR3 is CASSQGAGIHEQYF. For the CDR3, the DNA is TGCGCCAGCAGCCAGGGGGCAGGGATCCACGAGCAGTACTTC.

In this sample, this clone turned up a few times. As DNA, the CDR3 is TGTGCCAGCAGCGTAAACCCTATGTTTCAAGCTAACTATGGCTACACCTTC. It is translated as CASSVNPMFQANYGYTF. The chain links TRBV9 to TRBJ1-2; the D is unclear. Trimming pared 1 base from V and 0 bases from J, leaving 16 bases between. Germline V CDR1 and CDR2: SGDLS, YYNGEE. The CDR3 covers 17 residues.

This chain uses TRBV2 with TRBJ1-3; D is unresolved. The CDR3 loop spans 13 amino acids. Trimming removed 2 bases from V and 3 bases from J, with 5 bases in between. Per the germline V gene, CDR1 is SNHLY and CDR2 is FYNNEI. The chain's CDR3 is CASSETSGNTIYF. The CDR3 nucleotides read TGTGCCAGCAGTGAAACCAGTGGAAACACCATATATTTT. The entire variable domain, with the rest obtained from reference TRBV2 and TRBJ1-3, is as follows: EPEVTQTPSHQVTQMGQEVILRCVPISNHLYFYWYRQILGQKVEFLVSFYNNEISEKSEIFDDQFSVERPDGSNFTLKIRSTKLEDSAMYFCASSETSGNTIYFGEGSWLTVV.

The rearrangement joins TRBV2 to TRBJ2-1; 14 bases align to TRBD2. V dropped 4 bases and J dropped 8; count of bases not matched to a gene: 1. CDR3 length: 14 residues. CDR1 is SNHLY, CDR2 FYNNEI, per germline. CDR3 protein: CASSGTSGGYEQFF. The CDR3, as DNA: TGTGCCAGCAGTGGGACTAGCGGGGGGTATGAGCAGTTCTTC.

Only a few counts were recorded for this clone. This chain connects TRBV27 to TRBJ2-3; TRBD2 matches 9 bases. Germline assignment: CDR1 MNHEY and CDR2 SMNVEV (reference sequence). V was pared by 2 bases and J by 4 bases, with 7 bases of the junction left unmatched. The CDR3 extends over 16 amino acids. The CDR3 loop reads CASSLEAGGPSDTQYF. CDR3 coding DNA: TGTGCCAGCAGTTTAGAGGCGGGAGGGCCCTCAGATACGCAGTATTTT.

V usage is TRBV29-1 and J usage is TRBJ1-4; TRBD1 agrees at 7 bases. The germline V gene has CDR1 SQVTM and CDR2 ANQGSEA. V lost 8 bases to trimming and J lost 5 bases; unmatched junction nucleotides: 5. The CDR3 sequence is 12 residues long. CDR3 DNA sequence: TGCAGCCACACAGGGGAGAATGAAAAACTGTTTTTT. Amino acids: CSHTGENEKLFF.

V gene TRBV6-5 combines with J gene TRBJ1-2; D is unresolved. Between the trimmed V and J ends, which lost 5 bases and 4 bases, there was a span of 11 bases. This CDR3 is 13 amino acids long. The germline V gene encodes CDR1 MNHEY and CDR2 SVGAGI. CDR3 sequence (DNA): TGTGCCAGCAGTCTCTATGGGAGCTATGGCTACACCTTC. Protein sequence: CASSLYGSYGYTF.

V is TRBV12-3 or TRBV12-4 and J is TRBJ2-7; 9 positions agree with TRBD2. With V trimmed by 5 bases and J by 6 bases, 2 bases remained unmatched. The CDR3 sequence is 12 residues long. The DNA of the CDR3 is TGTGCCAGCAGTCGGACTAGCGTCGAGCAGTACTTC. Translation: CASSRTSVEQYF.